The 18 T cell receptor beta chains below were found in one sample sequenced in a study of shared clonotypes between healthy human individuals. The table came from immunoSEQ multiplex PCR; TCRdb's copy has only in-frame clones and leaves some out. The sample lists some 2 million clones, about 95% occurring once. CD8 cells classed as naive were CD45RO-negative and positively selected for CCR7, excluding terminally differentiated effector memory CD45RA+ cells. Sequencing input: naive CD8+ T cells sorted from blood. Receptor source: a man aged 18-30 years in good health.

The chain joins TRBV27 to TRBJ2-7; D is ambiguous. Per the germline V gene, CDR1 is MNHEY and CDR2 is SMNVEV (reference sequence). The CDR3 is 15 residues long. The V end lost 5 bases, the J end lost 0 bases, and 14 bases lay between the germline ends. Here the CDR3 reads CASSPIAGSSYEQYF. In DNA, the CDR3 is TGTGCCAGCAGTCCCATAGCTGGAAGCTCCTACGAGCAGTACTTC.

V and J are TRBV6-1 and TRBJ2-7, with TRBD2 matching over 7 bases. V was pared by 7 bases and J by 2 bases, with 5 bases of the junction left unmatched. The CDR3 extends over 13 amino acids. Germline CDR1 MNHNS, CDR2 SASEGT. The CDR3 protein is CASIGRAAYEQYF. The DNA of the CDR3 is TGTGCCAGCATTGGGAGGGCAGCCTACGAGCAGTACTTC.

The chain has TRBV28 and TRBJ1-1; D uncertain. Germline CDR1 MDHEN, CDR2 SYDVKM. The CDR3 consists of 16 residues. V lost 5 bases, J lost 0 bases, and 16 bases lay in between. CDR3 in amino acids: CASSRLREAMNTEAFF. DNA for the CDR3: TGTGCCAGCAGTCGACTGAGGGAGGCGATGAACACTGAAGCTTTCTTT.

CDR3 in amino acids: CASSQGTSGITGELFF. CDR3 DNA: TGTGCCAGCAGCCAAGGGACTAGCGGGATAACCGGGGAGCTGTTTTTT. The rearrangement uses TRBV11-3 and TRBJ2-2; 13 bases line up with TRBD2. V was clipped by 5 bases and J by 5 bases; unmatched bases: 5. Germline V gene data show CDR1 as SGHNT and CDR2 as YENEEA. This CDR3 region has 16 residues.

The chain recombines TRBV2 with TRBJ1-4, with D possibly TRBD1 on 5 matching bases. With 4 bases removed from V and 5 bases from J, the gap between germline ends came to 17 bases. This CDR3 spans 16 amino acids. The V gene's germline CDR1 is SNHLY and CDR2 FYNNEI. Here the CDR3 reads CASSGEGEGLNEKLFF. Written as DNA, the CDR3 is TGTGCCAGCAGTGGGGAAGGTGAGGGGCTCAATGAAAAACTGTTTTTT.

The V gene is TRBV5-6, the J gene TRBJ1-4, with unresolved D. CDR3 length: 15 amino acids. The V and J ends lost 4 bases and 5 bases respectively, with 15 bases between them. Per germline, CDR1 SGHDT and CDR2 YYEEEE. In DNA form, the CDR3 reads TGTGCCAGCAGCAAGACCTATAACGGGAATGAAAAACTGTTTTTT. This encodes CASSKTYNGNEKLFF.

The rearrangement uses TRBV4-1 and TRBJ2-3; 9 nucleotides agree with TRBD1. V dropped 3 bases and J dropped 8; count of bases not matched to a gene: 9. This CDR3 has 15 amino acids. Germline loops: CDR1 MGHRA, CDR2 YSYEKL. CDR3 amino acids: CASSHPDRGFGTQYF. Written as DNA, the CDR3 is TGCGCCAGCAGCCACCCGGACAGGGGATTTGGTACGCAGTATTTT.

The V and J genes are TRBV4-3 and TRBJ1-6; D may be TRBD1 (5 bases). Per the germline V gene, CDR1 is LGHNA and CDR2 is YSLEER. The CDR3 runs to 17 residues. The V end was cut by 0 bases, the J end by 4 bases, with 13 bases between. The CDR3 protein is CASSQDPGQSYNSPLHF. DNA of the CDR3: TGCGCCAGCAGCCAAGACCCCGGACAATCGTATAATTCACCCCTCCACTTT.

This chain joins TRBV15 and TRBJ2-7; D perhaps matches TRBD1 (6 bases). The CDR3 sequence is 15 residues long. V lost 3 bases to trimming and J lost 2 bases, with 14 bases between them. Per germline, CDR1 LNHNV and CDR2 YYDKDF (reference sequence). The CDR3 DNA reads as TGTGCCACCAGCAGGGATCGACAGGCCACCTACGAGCAGTACTTC. It yields the protein CATSRDRQATYEQYF.

On this clone itself: The sample contains more than one DNA sequence encoding this CDR3. The V call is TRBV27, the J call TRBJ1-1, with D unresolved. Trimming pared 1 base from V and 4 bases from J, leaving 7 bases between. This CDR3 spans 13 amino acids. Germline lookup yields CDR1 MNHEY and CDR2 SMNVEV (reference sequence). This CDR3 is CASSLWGSTEAFF. The CDR3 DNA sequence: TGTGCCAGCAGTTTATGGGGATCCACTGAAGCTTTCTTT.

The chain has TRBV4-2 and TRBJ2-7, with TRBD2 matching over 7 bases. The V segment lost 5 bases and the J segment 2 bases; nucleotides outside the gene matches: 6. Looked up from germline, CDR1 is LGHNA and CDR2 is YNFKEQ. This CDR3 has 14 residues. This CDR3 is CASSSARGAYEQYF. The CDR3 DNA follows: TGTGCCAGCAGCTCCGCCCGGGGGGCCTACGAGCAGTACTTC.

This clone was observed once. The chain's CDR3 is CASSLLSGTDTQYF. In nucleotides, the CDR3 is TGTGCCAGCAGTTTACTTTCCGGCACAGATACGCAGTATTTT. This chain links TRBV27 with TRBJ2-3; D is ambiguous. Per germline, CDR1 MNHEY and CDR2 SMNVEV (reference sequence). The CDR3 covers 14 residues. Trimming stripped 2 bases from V and 1 base from J, with 7 bases between.

The chain combines TRBV13 with TRBJ1-2; D perhaps matches TRBD1 (6 bases). There are 14 residues in the CDR3. Trimming cost V 5 bases and J 3 bases, with 13 bases left between them. Germline CDR1 reads PRHDT; CDR2 reads FYEKMQ (reference sequence). The CDR3 region has the DNA TGTGCCAGCAGCCCCCGGGGGGCTGACTATGGCTACACCTTC. Translated, it gives CASSPRGADYGYTF.

This chain uses TRBV7-9 with TRBJ2-7, with D possibly being TRBD2 (5 bases). This CDR3 is built from 12 residues. Between the trimmed V and J ends, which lost 4 bases and 7 bases, there was a span of 11 bases. Germline lookup yields CDR1 SEHNR and CDR2 FQNEAQ (reference sequence). Written as DNA, the CDR3 is TGTGCCAGCAGCTCGGACTCCTTGGAGCAGTACTTC. Translated, it gives CASSSDSLEQYF.

V gene TRBV6-1 combines with J gene TRBJ2-7; the D call may be TRBD1 or TRBD2 (5 bases each). The CDR3 is 15 residues long. Germline CDR1 reads MNHNS; CDR2 reads SASEGT. V lost 3 bases and J 0 bases, leaving 12 bases between the germline ends. CDR3 DNA: TGTGCCAGCAGTGAGGGGGACGTCAGCTCCTACGAGCAGTACTTC. Translating it yields CASSEGDVSSYEQYF.

The chain links TRBV7-9 to TRBJ2-7; D is uncertain. The V and J ends lost 3 bases and 0 bases respectively, with 12 bases between them. The CDR3 consists of 15 residues. Germline V gene data show CDR1 as SEHNR and CDR2 as FQNEAQ (reference sequence). CDR3 DNA sequence: TGTGCCAGCAGCTTTAGTCTGGAGCCCTCCTACGAGCAGTACTTC. It yields the protein CASSFSLEPSYEQYF.

The chain is built from TRBV10-2 and TRBJ2-1; the D is unclear. V was clipped by 2 bases and J by 10 bases, with 12 bases between them. CDR3 length: 13 amino acids. Germline V CDR1 and CDR2: WSHSY, SAAADI. This CDR3 is CASSEAMSWEQFF. The CDR3, as DNA: TGCGCCAGCAGTGAGGCTATGAGCTGGGAGCAGTTCTTC.

The rearrangement uses TRBV6-5 and TRBJ2-1; the D is unclear. V was trimmed by 6 bases and J by 0 bases, leaving 12 bases between them. The CDR3 consists of 15 residues. CDR1 is MNHEY, CDR2 SVGAGI, per germline. The CDR3 protein is CASRPTQISYNEQFF. CDR3 DNA: TGTGCCAGCAGGCCAACTCAGATCTCCTACAATGAGCAGTTCTTC.